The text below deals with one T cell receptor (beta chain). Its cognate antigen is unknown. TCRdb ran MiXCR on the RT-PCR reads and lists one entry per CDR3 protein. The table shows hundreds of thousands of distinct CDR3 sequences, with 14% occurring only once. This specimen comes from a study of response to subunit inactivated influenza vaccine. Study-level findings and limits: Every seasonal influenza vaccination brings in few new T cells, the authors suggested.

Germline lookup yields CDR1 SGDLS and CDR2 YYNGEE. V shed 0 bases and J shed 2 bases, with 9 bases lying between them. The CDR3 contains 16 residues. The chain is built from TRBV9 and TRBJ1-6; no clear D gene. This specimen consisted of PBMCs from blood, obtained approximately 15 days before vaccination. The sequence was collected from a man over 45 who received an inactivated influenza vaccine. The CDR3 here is CASSVDPEPYNSPLHF. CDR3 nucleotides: TGTGCCAGCAGCGTAGACCCGGAACCCTATAATTCACCCCTCCACTTT.